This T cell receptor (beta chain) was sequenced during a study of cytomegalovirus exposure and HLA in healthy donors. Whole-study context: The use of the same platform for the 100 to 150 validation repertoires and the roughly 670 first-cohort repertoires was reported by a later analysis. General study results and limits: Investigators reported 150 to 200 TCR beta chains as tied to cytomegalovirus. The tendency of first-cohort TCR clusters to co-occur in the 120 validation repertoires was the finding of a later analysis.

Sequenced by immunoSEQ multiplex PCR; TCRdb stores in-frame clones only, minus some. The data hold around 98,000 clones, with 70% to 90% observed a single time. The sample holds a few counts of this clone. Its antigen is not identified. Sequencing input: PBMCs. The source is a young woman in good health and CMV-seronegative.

Here the CDR3 reads CASSSYGGNTEAFF. The CDR3 DNA sequence: TGTGCCAGCAGCTCGTACGGGGGGAACACTGAAGCTTTCTTT. The genes are TRBV11-2 and TRBJ1-1; TRBD1 is a possible D gene (5 bases). Deletions cut 4 bases from V and 1 base from J, with 10 bases between. This CDR3 has 14 residues. Germline V gives CDR1 SGHAT, CDR2 FQNNGV.